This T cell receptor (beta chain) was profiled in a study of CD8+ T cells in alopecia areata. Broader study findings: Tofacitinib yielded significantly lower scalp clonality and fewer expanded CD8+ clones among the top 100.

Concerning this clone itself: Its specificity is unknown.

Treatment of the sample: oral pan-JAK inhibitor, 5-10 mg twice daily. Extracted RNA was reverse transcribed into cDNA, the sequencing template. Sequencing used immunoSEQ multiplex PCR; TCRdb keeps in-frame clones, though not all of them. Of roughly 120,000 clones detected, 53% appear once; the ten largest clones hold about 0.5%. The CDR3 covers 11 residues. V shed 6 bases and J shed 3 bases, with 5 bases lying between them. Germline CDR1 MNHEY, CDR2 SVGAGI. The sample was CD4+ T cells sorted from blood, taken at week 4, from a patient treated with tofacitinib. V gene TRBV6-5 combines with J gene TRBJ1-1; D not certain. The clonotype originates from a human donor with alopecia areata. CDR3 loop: CASRTYTEAFF. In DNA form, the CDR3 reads TGTGCCAGCAGGACATACACTGAAGCTTTCTTT.